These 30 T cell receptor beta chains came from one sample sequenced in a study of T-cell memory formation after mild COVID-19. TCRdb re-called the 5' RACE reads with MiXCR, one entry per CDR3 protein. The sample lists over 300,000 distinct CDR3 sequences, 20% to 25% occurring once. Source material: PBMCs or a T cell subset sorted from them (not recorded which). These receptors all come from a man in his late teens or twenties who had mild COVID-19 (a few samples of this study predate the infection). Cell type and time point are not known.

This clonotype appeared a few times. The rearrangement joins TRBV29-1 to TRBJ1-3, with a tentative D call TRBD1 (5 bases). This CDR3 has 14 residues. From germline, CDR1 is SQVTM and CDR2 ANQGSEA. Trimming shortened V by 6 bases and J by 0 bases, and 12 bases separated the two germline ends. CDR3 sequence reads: CSVQDPGSGNTIYF. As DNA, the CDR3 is TGCAGCGTACAGGATCCGGGCTCTGGAAACACCATATATTTT.

CDR3: CASSLGGTAFTDTQYF. CDR3 DNA: TGTGCCAGCAGCTTAGGGGGGACGGCATTCACAGATACGCAGTATTTT. V and J are TRBV7-8 and TRBJ2-3; TRBD1 or TRBD2 may be the D gene (5 bases each). The V and J ends lost 1 base and 2 bases respectively, with 13 bases between them. This CDR3 comprises 16 residues. The germline V gene encodes CDR1 SGHVS and CDR2 FQNEAQ. Full variable domain (missing parts from reference TRBV7-8 and TRBJ2-3): GAGVSQSPRYKVAKRGQDVALRCDPISGHVSLFWYQQALGQGPEFLTYFQNEAQLDKSGLPSDRFFAERPEGSVSTLKIQRTQQEDSAVYLCASSLGGTAFTDTQYFGPGTRLTVL.

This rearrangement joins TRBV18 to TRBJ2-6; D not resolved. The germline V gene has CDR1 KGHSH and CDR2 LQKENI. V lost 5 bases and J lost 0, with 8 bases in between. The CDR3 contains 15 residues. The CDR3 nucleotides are TGTGCCAGCTCATCTCTTATCTCTGGGGCCAACGTCCTGACTTTC. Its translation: CASSSLISGANVLTF.

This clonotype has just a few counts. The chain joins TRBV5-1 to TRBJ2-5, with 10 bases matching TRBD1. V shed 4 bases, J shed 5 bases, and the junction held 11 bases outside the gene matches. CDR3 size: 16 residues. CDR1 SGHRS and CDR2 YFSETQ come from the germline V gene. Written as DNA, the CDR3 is TGCGCCAGCAGCAGAGCCGGGACAGGGGTTGTCGAGACCCAGTACTTC. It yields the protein CASSRAGTGVVETQYF.

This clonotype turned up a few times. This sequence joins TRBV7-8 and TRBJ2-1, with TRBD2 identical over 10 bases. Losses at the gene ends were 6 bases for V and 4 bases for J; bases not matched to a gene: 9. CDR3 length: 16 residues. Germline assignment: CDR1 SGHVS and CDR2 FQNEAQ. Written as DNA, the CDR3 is TGTGCCAGCAGAAGGACCAGCGGGGGGGCTTACAATGAGCAGTTCTTC. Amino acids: CASRRTSGGAYNEQFF.

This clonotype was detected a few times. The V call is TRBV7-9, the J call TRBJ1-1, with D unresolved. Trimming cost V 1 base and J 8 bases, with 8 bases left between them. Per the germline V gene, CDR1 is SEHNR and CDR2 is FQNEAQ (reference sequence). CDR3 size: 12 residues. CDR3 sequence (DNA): TGTGCCAGCAGCTTAGAACAGCCCGAAGCTTTCTTT. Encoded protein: CASSLEQPEAFF.

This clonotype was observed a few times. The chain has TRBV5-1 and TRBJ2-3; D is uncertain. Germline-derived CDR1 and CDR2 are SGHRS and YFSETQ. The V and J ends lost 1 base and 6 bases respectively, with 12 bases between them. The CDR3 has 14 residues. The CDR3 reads CASSLMSSSDTQYF. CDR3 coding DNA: TGCGCCAGCAGCTTGATGAGTTCCTCGGATACGCAGTATTTT.

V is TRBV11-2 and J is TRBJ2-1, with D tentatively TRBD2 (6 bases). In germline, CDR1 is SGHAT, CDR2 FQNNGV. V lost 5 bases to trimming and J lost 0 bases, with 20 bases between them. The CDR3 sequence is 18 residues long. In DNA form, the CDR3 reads TGTGCCAGCAGCCGCACCCCCCTAGCGACCAGCTCCTACAATGAGCAGTTCTTC. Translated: CASSRTPLATSSYNEQFF.

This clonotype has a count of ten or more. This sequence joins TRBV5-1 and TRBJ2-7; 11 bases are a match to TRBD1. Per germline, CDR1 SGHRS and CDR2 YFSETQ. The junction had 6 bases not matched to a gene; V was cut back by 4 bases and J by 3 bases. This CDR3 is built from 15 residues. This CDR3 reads CASSPAGTGGYEQYF. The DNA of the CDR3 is TGCGCCAGCAGCCCGGCCGGGACAGGGGGCTACGAGCAGTACTTC.

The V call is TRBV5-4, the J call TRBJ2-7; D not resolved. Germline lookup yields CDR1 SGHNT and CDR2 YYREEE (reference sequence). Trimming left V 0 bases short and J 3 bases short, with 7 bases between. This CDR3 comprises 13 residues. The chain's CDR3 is CASSLARGYEQYV. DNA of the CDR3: TGTGCCAGCAGCTTGGCGCGTGGCTACGAGCAGTACGTC.

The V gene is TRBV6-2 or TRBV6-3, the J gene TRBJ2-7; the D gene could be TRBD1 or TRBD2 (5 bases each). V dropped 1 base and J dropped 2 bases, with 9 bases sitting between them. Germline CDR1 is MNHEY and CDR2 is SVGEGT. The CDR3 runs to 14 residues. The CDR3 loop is CASSYFVGPYEQYF. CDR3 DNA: TGTGCCAGCAGTTACTTCGTGGGACCCTACGAGCAGTACTTC.

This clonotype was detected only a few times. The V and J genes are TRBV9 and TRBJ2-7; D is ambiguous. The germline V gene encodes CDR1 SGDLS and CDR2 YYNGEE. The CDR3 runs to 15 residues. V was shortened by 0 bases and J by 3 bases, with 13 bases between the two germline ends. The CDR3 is CASSVEAISYYEQYF. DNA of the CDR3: TGTGCCAGCAGCGTAGAGGCAATATCCTACTACGAGCAGTACTTC.

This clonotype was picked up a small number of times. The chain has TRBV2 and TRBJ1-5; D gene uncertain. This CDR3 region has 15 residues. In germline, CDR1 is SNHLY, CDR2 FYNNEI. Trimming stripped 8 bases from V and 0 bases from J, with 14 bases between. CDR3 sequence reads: CASLDGLGSNQPQHF. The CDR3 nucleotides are TGTGCCAGCCTGGACGGGCTAGGTAGCAATCAGCCCCAGCATTTT.

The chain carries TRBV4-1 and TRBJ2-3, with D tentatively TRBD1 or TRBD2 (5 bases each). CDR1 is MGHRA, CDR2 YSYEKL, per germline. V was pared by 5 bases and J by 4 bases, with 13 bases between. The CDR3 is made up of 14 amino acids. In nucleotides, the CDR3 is TGCGCCAGCAGCGATGGGACGTTCGCAGATACGCAGTATTTT. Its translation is CASSDGTFADTQYF.

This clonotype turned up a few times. The CDR3 region is CATSRRSGSSNQPQHF. For the CDR3, the DNA is TGTGCCACCAGCAGAAGATCGGGGAGTAGCAATCAGCCCCAGCATTTT. The gene calls are TRBV15 and TRBJ1-5; D gene ambiguous. The CDR3 has 16 residues. CDR1 is LNHNV and CDR2 is YYDKDF in the germline V gene (reference sequence). Trimming shortened V by 2 bases and J by 0 bases, and 11 bases separated the two germline ends.

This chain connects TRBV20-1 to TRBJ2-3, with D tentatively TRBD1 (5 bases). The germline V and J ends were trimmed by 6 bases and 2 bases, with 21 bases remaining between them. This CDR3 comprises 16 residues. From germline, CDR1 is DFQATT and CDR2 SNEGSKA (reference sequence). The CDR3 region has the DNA TGCAGTGCCAAGGCAGGGTGGGGCGCGACCACAGATACGCAGTATTTT. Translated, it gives CSAKAGWGATTDTQYF.

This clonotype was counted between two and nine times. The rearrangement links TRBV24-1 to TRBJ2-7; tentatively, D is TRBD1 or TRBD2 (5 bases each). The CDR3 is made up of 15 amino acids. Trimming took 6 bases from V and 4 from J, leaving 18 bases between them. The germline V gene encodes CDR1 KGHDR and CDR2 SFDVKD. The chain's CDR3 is CATSCLGAGHYEQYV. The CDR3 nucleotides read TGTGCCACCAGTTGCCTCGGGGCAGGACATTACGAGCAGTACGTC.

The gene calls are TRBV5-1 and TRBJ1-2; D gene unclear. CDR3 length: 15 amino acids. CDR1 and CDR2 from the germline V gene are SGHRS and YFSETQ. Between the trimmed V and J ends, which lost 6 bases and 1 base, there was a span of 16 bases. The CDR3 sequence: CASTPRGKGNYGYTF. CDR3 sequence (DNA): TGCGCCAGCACCCCCCGCGGGAAGGGTAACTATGGCTACACCTTC. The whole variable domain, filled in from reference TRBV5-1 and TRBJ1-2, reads KAGVTQTPRYLIKTRGQQVTLSCSPISGHRSVSWYQQTPGQGLQFLFEYFSETQRNKGNFPGRFSGRQFSNSRSEMNVSTLELGDSALYLCASTPRGKGNYGYTFGSGTRLTVV.

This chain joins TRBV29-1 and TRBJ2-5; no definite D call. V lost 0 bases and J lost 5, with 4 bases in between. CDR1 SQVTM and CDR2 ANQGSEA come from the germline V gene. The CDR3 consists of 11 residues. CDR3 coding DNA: TGCAGCGTTGAAGACGGGGAGACCCAGTACTTC. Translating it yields CSVEDGETQYF.

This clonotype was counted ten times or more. The CDR3 is CSASRVAGGPNEQFF. Written as DNA, the CDR3 is TGCAGTGCTAGCCGGGTAGCGGGGGGGCCAAATGAGCAGTTCTTC. The chain has TRBV20-1 and TRBJ2-1; 11 nucleotides line up with TRBD2. The CDR3 contains 15 residues. CDR1 and CDR2 (germline): DFQATT, SNEGSKA (reference sequence). Germline trimming cut 3 bases from V and 7 bases from J; bases unmatched to any gene: 8.

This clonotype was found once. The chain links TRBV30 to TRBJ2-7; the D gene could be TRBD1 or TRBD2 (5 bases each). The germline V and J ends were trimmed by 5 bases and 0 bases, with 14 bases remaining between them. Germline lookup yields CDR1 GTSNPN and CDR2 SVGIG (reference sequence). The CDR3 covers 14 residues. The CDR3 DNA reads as TGTGCCTGGTCGGGACGGGCGGCCTCCTACGAGCAGTACTTC. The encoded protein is CAWSGRAASYEQYF.

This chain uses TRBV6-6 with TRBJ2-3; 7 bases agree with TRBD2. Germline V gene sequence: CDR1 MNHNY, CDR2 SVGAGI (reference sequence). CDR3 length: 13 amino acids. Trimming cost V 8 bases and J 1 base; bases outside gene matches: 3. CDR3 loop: CASGRGGTDTQYF. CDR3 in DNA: TGTGCCAGCGGCCGGGGGGGCACAGATACGCAGTATTTT.

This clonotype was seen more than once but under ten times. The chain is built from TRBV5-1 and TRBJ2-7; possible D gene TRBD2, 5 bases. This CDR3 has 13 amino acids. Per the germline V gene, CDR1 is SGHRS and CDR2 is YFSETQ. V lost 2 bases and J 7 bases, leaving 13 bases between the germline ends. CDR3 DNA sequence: TGCGCCAGCAGCTTCGGGGTTTCGGAGGAGCAGTACGTC. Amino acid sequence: CASSFGVSEEQYV.

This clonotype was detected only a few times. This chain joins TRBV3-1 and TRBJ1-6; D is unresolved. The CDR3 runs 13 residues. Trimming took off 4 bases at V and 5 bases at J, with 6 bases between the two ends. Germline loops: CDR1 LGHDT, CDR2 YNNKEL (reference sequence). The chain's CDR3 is CASSPLDNSPLHF. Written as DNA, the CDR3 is TGTGCCAGCAGCCCTTTGGATAATTCACCCCTCCACTTT.

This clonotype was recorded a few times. CDR3 DNA sequence: TGTGCCAGCAGCCGAGGGAACGGCTACACCTTC. Translated, it gives CASSRGNGYTF. The rearrangement uses TRBV7-9 and TRBJ1-2; D not certain. V dropped 5 bases and J dropped 8 bases, with 9 bases sitting between them. From germline, CDR1 is SEHNR and CDR2 FQNEAQ (reference sequence). This CDR3 contains 11 residues.

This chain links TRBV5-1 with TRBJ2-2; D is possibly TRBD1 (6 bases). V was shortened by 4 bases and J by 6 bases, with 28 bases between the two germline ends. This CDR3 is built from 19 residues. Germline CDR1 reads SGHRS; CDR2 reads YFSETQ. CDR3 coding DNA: TGCGCCAGCAGCATGGTTACGACCGGGACAAGGAGGTGGTCCGGGGAGCTGTTTTTT. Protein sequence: CASSMVTTGTRRWSGELFF.

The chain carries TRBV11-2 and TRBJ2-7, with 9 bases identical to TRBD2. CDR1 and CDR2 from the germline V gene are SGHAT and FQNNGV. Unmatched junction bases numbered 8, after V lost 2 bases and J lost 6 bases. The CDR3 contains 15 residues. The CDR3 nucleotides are TGTGCCAGCAGCTTAATAGCGGGGGTCTCAGGCGAGCAGTACTTC. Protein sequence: CASSLIAGVSGEQYF.

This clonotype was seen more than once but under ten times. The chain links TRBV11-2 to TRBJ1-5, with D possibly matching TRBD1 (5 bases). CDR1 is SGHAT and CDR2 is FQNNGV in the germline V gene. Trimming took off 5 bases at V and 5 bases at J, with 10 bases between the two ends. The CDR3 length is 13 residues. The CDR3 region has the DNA TGTGCCAGCAGCCTTGACAGATATCAGCCCCAGCATTTT. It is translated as CASSLDRYQPQHF.

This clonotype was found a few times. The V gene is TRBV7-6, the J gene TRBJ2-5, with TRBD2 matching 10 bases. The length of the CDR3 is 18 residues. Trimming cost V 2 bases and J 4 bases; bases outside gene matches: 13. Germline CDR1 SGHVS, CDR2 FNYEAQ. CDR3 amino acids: CASSLTGLAMGDSETQYF. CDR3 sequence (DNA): TGTGCCAGCAGCTTAACGGGACTAGCGATGGGTGATTCAGAGACCCAGTACTTC.

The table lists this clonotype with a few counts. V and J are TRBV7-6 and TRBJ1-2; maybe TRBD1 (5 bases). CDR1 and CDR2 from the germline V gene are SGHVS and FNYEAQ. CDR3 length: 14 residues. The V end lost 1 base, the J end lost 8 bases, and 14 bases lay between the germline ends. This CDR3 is CASSLGDSRYGYTF. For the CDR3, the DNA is TGTGCCAGCAGCTTAGGGGACTCCCGGTACGGCTACACCTTC.